A single TCR beta chain is shown here with its context. The target of this receptor is not known. Per-nucleotide qualities are absent, and no much larger clonotype sits a single base away. These data belong to a study of CD8+ T cells in alopecia areata listed by TCRdb under 2018. In terms of the full investigation: Treated patients were enrolled in an open-label pilot trial of oral tofacitinib at 5 to 10 mg twice daily for moderate-to-severe alopecia areata. Tofacitinib was given for 6 to 18 months, followed by 6 months of follow-up off drug to assess delayed response and recurrence. Disease severity in treated patients was measured with the SALT score, which quantifies the percentage of affected scalp surface area. To study T cell clonal expansion in alopecia areata, the researchers applied high-throughput TCRbeta sequencing to both the C3H/HeJ mouse model and human patients. In humans, TCRbeta sequencing was performed on scalp tissue and on sorted CD4+ and CD8+ peripheral blood T cells from healthy controls and from patients with patchy or totalis/universalis alopecia areata. Biopsies were taken from tofacitinib-treated patients at baseline and at 4 and 24 weeks of treatment, and a later scalp biopsy was taken in several of the tofacitinib-treated patients. Scalp clonality was compared among normal scalp (n=4), patchy alopecia areata scalp (n=8), and alopecia totalis/universalis scalp (n=8). The RNA source kit depended on sample type: the PAXgene miRNA kit for fixed scalp, the miRNeasy kit for PBMCs, and the RNeasy kit for mouse skin. TCRbeta CDR3 regions were amplified by immunoSEQ multiplex PCR using 35 Vbeta forward and 13 Jbeta reverse primers. The full study reports these points: Scalp clonality and the number of expanded CD8+ clones among the top 100 scalp clones were significantly decreased by tofacitinib. Unlike mouse skin, which is dominated by gammadelta T cells, normal human skin has resident alphabeta T cells that are also sequenced, and this complicates analysis of the scalp TCR repertoire. Higher clonality and more expanded CD8+ clones were observed in lesional scalp than in normal scalp, particularly in alopecia totalis/universalis, a finding suggestive of antigenic drive. TCR sequences shared between patients were less clear than in mice, possibly partly because of HLA diversity in the patient population. Because the treated cohort was small and had only one nonresponder, larger studies are needed to examine links between baseline CD8+ expansion and response. During tofacitinib treatment, many expanded lesional clones remained in scalp and blood, and this persistence may partly explain relapse after treatment is stopped.

Preparation of the library involved the immunoSEQ multiplex PCR assay. RNA was extracted from all samples and reverse transcribed into cDNA, which served as template for TCR sequencing. SuperScript III was used to make first-strand cDNA, primed with a 2:1 mix of oligo-dT and random hexamers. A synthetic immune receptor repertoire was used to assess amplification bias, and residual bias was removed computationally. In the authors' own workflow: Raw reads were preprocessed to remove errors, and CDR3 was defined by IMGT conventions from the conserved cysteine to phenylalanine. To get clonality, Shannon entropy was normalized by log2 of the number of productive unique TCRs and the result was subtracted from 1. Whether scalp clones were CD4 or CD8 was inferred by matching scalp TCRbeta sequences against CD4 and CD8 repertoires sorted from blood. Entries here come from immuneACCESS through TCRdb and include only in-frame sequences with V and J called. Some clones fail to appear in such tables; in the studies checked, an unresolved V gene covers under half of the shortfall, and the cause of the remainder is unknown. Clone size and V and J calls were adopted from that table, with D and trimming inferred from the DNA. Recorded for this sample are more than 200,000 clones; over 60% of them occurred a single time. Roughly 4.2% of the sample comes from the top ten.

The time point label, read with the paper, signifies: around 4 weeks on oral tofacitinib. The treatment or condition label here, explained by the study, means: oral pan-JAK inhibitor, 5-10 mg twice daily. Peripheral blood and lesional scalp punch biopsies were obtained from patients with alopecia areata. PBMCs were isolated by density centrifugation and stained for CD3, CD4 and CD8, and CD4+ and CD8+ T cells were sorted on a FACSAria. The clonotype comes from a human donor with alopecia areata. Specimen: CD4+ T cells sorted from blood, collected at week 4, from a patient treated with tofacitinib.

The CDR3: CSVQTAIGDTEAFF. Here is the DNA: TGCAGCGTACAGACAGCCATTGGGGACACTGAAGCTTTCTTT. In this chain, TRBV29-1 is recombined with TRBJ1-1; the D gene is possibly TRBD1, with 5 bases matching. The CDR3 measures 14 amino acids from cysteine to phenylalanine. The entry retains the CDR3 DNA only, 42 bases that are in frame from base 1. Taken from the germline V gene, the CDR1 and CDR2 loops are SQVTM and ANQGSEA. V gives up 6 bases and J gives up 3 bases, and the segment between their germline ends measures 17 bases. With the portions outside the CDR3 filled from the reference TRBV29-1 and TRBJ1-1 genes, the complete variable region becomes SAVISQKPSRDICQRGTSLTIQCQVDSQVTMMFWYRQQPGQSLTLIATANQGSEATYESGFVIDKFPISRPNLTFSTLTVSNMSPEDSSIYLCSVQTAIGDTEAFFGQGTRLTVV.